This T cell receptor (beta chain) was identified in a study of T cell responses to AZD1222 COVID-19 vaccine. The overall study: Pooling was applied to second doses at about 4 or about 12 weeks. The study's findings and limits: Reports indicate that nearly half of spike-specific TCRs are directed at unmutated variant regions. Clonal diversity was possibly underestimated, and the donors were mostly white British, with more females. Spike-spanning, vaccine-associated CD4 TCRs were dominant at 160-218 and 743-854.

Sequencing was performed with immunoSEQ multiplex PCR; in TCRdb, only in-frame clones are kept and a portion is missing. The table has 150,000 to 200,000 clones, approximately 86% seen once. Concerning this clone itself: The antigen is undetermined.

Unmatched junction bases numbered 18, after V lost 0 bases and J lost 4 bases. The V gene's germline CDR1 is SGDLS and CDR2 YYNGEE. This CDR3 is 20 amino acids long. The chain couples TRBV9 to TRBJ2-2, with 7 bases matching TRBD2. The receptor was derived from an adult in good health. The sample here was peripheral blood, taken on day 0 of AZD1222 vaccination. Written as DNA, the CDR3 is TGTGCCAGCAGCGTAGTTCCATTTGGGGTCGCAGGGAGGGCCACCGGGGAGCTGTTTTTT. Its translation is CASSVVPFGVAGRATGELFF.